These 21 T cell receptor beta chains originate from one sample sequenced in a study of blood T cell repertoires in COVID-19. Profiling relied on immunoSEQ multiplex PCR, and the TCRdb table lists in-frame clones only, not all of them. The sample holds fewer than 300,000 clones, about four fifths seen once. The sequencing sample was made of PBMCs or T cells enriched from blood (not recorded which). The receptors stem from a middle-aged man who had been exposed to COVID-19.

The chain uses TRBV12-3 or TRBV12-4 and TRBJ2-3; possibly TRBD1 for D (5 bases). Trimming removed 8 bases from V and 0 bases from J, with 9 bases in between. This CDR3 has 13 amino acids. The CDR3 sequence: CASGRQSTDTQYF. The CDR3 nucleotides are TGTGCCAGCGGGCGACAGAGCACAGATACGCAGTATTTT.

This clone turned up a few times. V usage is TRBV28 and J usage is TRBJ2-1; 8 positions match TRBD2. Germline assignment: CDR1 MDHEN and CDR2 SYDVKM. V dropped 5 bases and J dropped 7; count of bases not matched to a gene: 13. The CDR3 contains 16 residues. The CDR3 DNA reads TGTGCCAGCAGTGAGGGGGGGAGCGGGAGCGAGAATGAGCAGTTCTTC. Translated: CASSEGGSGSENEQFF.

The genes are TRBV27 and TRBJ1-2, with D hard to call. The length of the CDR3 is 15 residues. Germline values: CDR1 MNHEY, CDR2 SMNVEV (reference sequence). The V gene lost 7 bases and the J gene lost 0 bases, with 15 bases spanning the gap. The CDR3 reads CASTLGRGSNYGYTF. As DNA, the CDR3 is TGTGCCAGCACCCTAGGTCGAGGGTCTAACTATGGCTACACCTTC.

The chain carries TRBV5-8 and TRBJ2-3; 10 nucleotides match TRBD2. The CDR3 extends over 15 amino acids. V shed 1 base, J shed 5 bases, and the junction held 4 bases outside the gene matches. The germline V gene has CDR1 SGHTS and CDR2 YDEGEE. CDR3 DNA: TGTGCCAGCAGCTTGAGCGGGAGGGTTGGAGATACGCAGTATTTT. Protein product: CASSLSGRVGDTQYF.

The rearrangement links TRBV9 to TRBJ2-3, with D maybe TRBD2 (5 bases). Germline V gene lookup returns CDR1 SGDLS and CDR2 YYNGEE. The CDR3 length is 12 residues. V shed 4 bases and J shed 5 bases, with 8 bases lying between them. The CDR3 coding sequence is TGTGCCAGCAGCCCCAGCGGAGATACGCAGTATTTT. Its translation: CASSPSGDTQYF.

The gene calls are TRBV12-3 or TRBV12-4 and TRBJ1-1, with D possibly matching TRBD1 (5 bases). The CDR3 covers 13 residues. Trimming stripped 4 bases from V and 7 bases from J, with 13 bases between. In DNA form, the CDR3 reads TGTGCCAGCAGTTCCTTTCGACAGAGTGAAGCTTTCTTT. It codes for CASSSFRQSEAFF.

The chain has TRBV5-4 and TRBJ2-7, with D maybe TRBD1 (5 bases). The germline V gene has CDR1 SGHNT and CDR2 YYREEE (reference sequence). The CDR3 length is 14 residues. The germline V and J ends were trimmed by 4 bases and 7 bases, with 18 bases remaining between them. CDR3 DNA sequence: TGTGCCAGCAGCCTTTCTGGGGCAGTGGGGGAGCAGTACTTC. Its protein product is CASSLSGAVGEQYF.

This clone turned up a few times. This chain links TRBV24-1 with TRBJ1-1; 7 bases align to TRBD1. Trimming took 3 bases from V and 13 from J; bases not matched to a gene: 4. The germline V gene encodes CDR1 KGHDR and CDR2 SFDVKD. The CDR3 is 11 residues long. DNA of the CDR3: TGTGCCACCAGTGATGGCCGACAGGGTTTCTTT. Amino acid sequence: CATSDGRQGFF.

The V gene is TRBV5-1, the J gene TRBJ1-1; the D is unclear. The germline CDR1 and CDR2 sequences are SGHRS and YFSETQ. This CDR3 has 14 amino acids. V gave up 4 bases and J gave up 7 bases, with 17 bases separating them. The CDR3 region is CASSPDREPYEAFF. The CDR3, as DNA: TGCGCCAGCAGCCCAGACCGGGAGCCCTATGAAGCTTTCTTT.

The CDR3 nucleotides read TGTGCCAGCAGTCGACAGGGCCTTGAAGCTTTCTTT. Encoded protein: CASSRQGLEAFF. The chain recombines TRBV6-5 with TRBJ1-1; 7 bases agree with TRBD1. The length of the CDR3 is 12 residues. After removal of 5 bases from V and 7 bases from J, the junction contained 4 bases not matched to a gene. Per germline, CDR1 MNHEY and CDR2 SVGAGI.

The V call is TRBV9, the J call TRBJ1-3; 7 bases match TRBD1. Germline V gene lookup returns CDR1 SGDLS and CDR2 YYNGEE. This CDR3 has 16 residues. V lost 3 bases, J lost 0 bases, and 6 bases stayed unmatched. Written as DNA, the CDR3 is TGTGCCAGCAGCGAGGGACAGACTCACTCTGGAAACACCATATATTTT. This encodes CASSEGQTHSGNTIYF.

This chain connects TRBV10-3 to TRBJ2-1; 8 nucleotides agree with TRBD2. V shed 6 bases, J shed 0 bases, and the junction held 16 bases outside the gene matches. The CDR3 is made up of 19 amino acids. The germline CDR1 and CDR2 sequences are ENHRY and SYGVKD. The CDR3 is CAIRPSGTREPYSYNEQFF. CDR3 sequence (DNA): TGTGCCATCAGACCCTCGGGGACTAGGGAGCCCTACTCCTACAATGAGCAGTTCTTC.

CDR3 coding DNA: TGCGCCAGCAGCCCAAAACTGTTGTCAGGGGCTGGGGCCAACGTCCTGACTTTC. It is translated as CASSPKLLSGAGANVLTF. V gene TRBV5-1 combines with J gene TRBJ2-6; a possible D gene is TRBD1 (6 bases). Germline loops: CDR1 SGHRS, CDR2 YFSETQ. CDR3 length: 18 residues. V lost 4 bases to trimming and J lost 2 bases, with 19 bases between them.

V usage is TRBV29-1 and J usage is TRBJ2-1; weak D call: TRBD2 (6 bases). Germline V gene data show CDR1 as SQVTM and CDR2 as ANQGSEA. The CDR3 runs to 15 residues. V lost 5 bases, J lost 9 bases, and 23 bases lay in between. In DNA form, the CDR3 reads TGCAGCGTTTTCCCAATCCGGGTCTTGGGGGGTGAGCAGTTCTTC. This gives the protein CSVFPIRVLGGEQFF.

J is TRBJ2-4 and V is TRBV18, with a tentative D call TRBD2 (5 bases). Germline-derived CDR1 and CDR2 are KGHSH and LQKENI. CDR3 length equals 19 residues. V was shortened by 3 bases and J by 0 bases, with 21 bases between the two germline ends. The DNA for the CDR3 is TGTGCCAGCTCACCGGTAGTTTATTTGAGTGGACTAGCCAAAAACATTCAGTACTTC. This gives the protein CASSPVVYLSGLAKNIQYF. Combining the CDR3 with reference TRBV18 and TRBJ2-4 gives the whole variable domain NAGVMQNPRHLVRRRGQEARLRCSPMKGHSHVYWYRQLPEEGLKFMVYLQKENIIDESGMPKERFSAEFPKEGPSILRIQQVVRGDSAAYFCASSPVVYLSGLAKNIQYFGAGTRLSVL.

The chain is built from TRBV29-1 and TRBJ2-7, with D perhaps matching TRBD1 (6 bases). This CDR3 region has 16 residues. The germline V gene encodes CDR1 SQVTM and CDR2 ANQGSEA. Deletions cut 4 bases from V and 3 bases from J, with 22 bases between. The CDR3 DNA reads TGCAGCGTTGGGGGATCTGAAGGGACAATGGACTACGAGCAGTACTTC. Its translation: CSVGGSEGTMDYEQYF.

The CDR3 DNA sequence: TGTGCCAGTAGTGCCAGTAAGGGGGTTTCGACAGATACGCAGTATTTT. Protein sequence: CASSASKGVSTDTQYF. The rearrangement links TRBV19 to TRBJ2-3; the D gene is possibly TRBD1 (6 bases). Per germline, CDR1 LNHDA and CDR2 SQIVND (reference sequence). This CDR3 region has 16 residues. With 5 bases removed from V and 3 bases from J, the gap between germline ends came to 18 bases.

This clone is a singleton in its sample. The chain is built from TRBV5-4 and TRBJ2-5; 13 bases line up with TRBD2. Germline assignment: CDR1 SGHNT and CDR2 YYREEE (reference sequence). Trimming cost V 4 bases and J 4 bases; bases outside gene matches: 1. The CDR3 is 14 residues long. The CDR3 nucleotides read TGTGCCAGCAGCCGGACTAGCGGGAGAGAGACCCAGTACTTC. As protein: CASSRTSGRETQYF.

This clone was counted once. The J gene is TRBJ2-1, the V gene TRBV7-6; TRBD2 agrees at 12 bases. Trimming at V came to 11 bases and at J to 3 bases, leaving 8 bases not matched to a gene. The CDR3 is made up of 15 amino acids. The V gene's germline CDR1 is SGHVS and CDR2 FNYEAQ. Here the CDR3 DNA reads TGTGCCCGAGAGACTAGCGGGGGCCTCTACAATGAGCAGTTCTTC. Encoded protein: CARETSGGLYNEQFF.

The CDR3 protein is CASSRSGQLQETQYF. CDR3 bases: TGCGCCAGCTCCAGAAGCGGACAGCTACAAGAGACCCAGTACTTC. This sequence joins TRBV5-1 and TRBJ2-5; D might be TRBD1 (6 bases). Germline V gene data show CDR1 as SGHRS and CDR2 as YFSETQ. V gave up 7 bases and J gave up 2 bases, with 18 bases separating them. This CDR3 is 15 amino acids long.

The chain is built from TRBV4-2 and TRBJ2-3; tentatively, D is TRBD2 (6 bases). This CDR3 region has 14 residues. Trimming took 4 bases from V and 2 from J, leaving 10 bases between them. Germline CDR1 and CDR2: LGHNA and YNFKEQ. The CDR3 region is CASSPSVFTDTQYF. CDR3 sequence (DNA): TGTGCCAGCAGCCCTAGCGTATTCACAGATACGCAGTATTTT.